This section outlines one T cell receptor (beta chain) sequence together with its context. V shed 1 base, J shed 4 bases, and the junction held 8 bases outside the gene matches. The germline CDR1 and CDR2 sequences are LGHDT and YNNKEL (reference sequence). There are 16 residues in the CDR3. The data originate from a study of blood T cell repertoires in COVID-19. Background on the study: The United States, Italy and Spain provided the acute and convalescent COVID-19 samples. In each case, the material was cDNA or gDNA derived from T cells, B-cell-depleted T cells, or PBMCs.

As originally analysed: Amplified reference gene primers provided the basis for estimating nucleated cell counts. The data were produced by immunoSEQ multiplex PCR, yet TCRdb's version contains in-frame clones alone and is incomplete. For V, J and clone size, that table is used; D and trimming come from the DNA. The sample includes 130,000 or so clones, 85% to 90% of them seen just once. This chain joins TRBV3-1 (or the pseudogene TRBV3-2) and TRBJ2-5; 8 bases line up with TRBD2. The sequence came from a man in his forties or fifties with active COVID-19. The sample taken for sequencing was peripheral blood. CDR3: CASSQAGAGGRETQYF. The CDR3 coding sequence is TGTGCCAGCAGCCAAGCAGGGGCGGGGGGTCGAGAGACCCAGTACTTC.